These 28 T cell receptor beta chains came from one sample sequenced in a study of cytomegalovirus exposure and HLA in healthy donors. The assay was immunoSEQ multiplex PCR, and TCRdb's table has in-frame clones only and misses some. The sample has more than 120,000 clones, around nine tenths seen once; the top ten hold under 9%. Material: PBMCs. The origin of the receptors is a young man in good health and CMV-seropositive.

V gene TRBV9 combines with J gene TRBJ1-2; D is undetermined. Germline V gene sequence: CDR1 SGDLS, CDR2 YYNGEE. This CDR3 region has 14 residues. Trimming pared 4 bases from V and 4 bases from J, leaving 14 bases between. DNA for the CDR3: TGTGCCAGCAGCCCTCGAGGCAGTTTCTATGGCTACACCTTC. Its translation: CASSPRGSFYGYTF.

This chain links TRBV7-2 with TRBJ1-1; D ambiguous. Germline values: CDR1 SGHTA, CDR2 FQGNSA. Between the trimmed V and J ends, which lost 4 bases and 1 base, there was a span of 10 bases. This CDR3 has 14 amino acids. Here the CDR3 reads CASSSSAGNTEAFF. CDR3 DNA sequence: TGTGCCAGCAGCTCATCCGCGGGGAACACTGAAGCTTTCTTT.

This chain joins TRBV10-3 and TRBJ2-7, with unresolved D. The CDR3 loop spans 12 amino acids. With 2 bases removed from V and 5 bases from J, the gap between germline ends came to 7 bases. Per germline, CDR1 ENHRY and CDR2 SYGVKD. The CDR3 protein is CAISEGPNEQYF. In DNA form, the CDR3 reads TGTGCCATCAGTGAGGGGCCTAACGAGCAGTACTTC.

This sequence joins TRBV4-1 and TRBJ1-2; D not certain. Trimming pared 7 bases from V and 1 base from J, leaving 7 bases between. CDR1 and CDR2 from the germline V gene are MGHRA and YSYEKL. The CDR3 extends over 12 amino acids. This CDR3 reads CASTGSNYGYTF. CDR3 nucleotides: TGCGCCAGCACAGGCAGTAACTATGGCTACACCTTC.

The rearrangement uses TRBV5-6 and TRBJ2-2, with D hard to call. CDR1 and CDR2 (germline): SGHDT, YYEEEE. There are 16 residues in the CDR3. V lost 4 bases, J lost 2 bases, and 15 bases lay in between. The chain's CDR3 is CASSPDLGGNTGELFF. CDR3 in DNA: TGTGCCAGCAGCCCCGACTTGGGTGGAAACACCGGGGAGCTGTTTTTT.

The CDR3 coding sequence is TGTGCCAGCAGCCTGGCGGGTAATCGCGGAAAACTGTTTTTT. Protein sequence: CASSLAGNRGKLFF. The V and J genes are TRBV28 and TRBJ1-4; D gene uncertain. V lost 6 bases and J lost 10, with 18 bases in between. The CDR3 extends over 14 amino acids. Germline CDR1 MDHEN, CDR2 SYDVKM.

The chain recombines TRBV11-2 with TRBJ2-7; 8 bases match TRBD1. Losses at the gene ends were 5 bases for V and 3 bases for J; bases not matched to a gene: 15. CDR1 is SGHAT, CDR2 FQNNGV, per germline. The CDR3 length is 17 residues. The CDR3 region has the DNA TGTGCCAGCAGCCCTATCAGGGGGCAGGGGGCCAGCTACGAGCAGTACTTC. This translates into CASSPIRGQGASYEQYF. Together with reference TRBV11-2 and TRBJ2-7, the CDR3 gives the full variable domain: EAGVAQSPRYKIIEKRQSVAFWCNPISGHATLYWYQQILGQGPKLLIQFQNNGVVDDSQLPKDRFSAERLKGVDSTLKIQPAKLEDSAVYLCASSPIRGQGASYEQYFGPGTRLTVT.

The chain uses TRBV7-6 and TRBJ2-1; 10 bases align to TRBD2. CDR1 is SGHVS and CDR2 is FNYEAQ in the germline V gene. The CDR3 extends over 16 amino acids. The ends lost 4 bases at V and 6 bases at J; junction bases unmatched: 9. The DNA of the CDR3 is TGTGCCAGCAGCTCCCCTGGGGCTAGCGGGGGCAATGAGCAGTTCTTC. The encoded protein is CASSSPGASGGNEQFF.

The chain combines TRBV2 with TRBJ1-2, with a possible D match to TRBD1 (6 bases). Trimming removed 7 bases from V and 0 bases from J, with 18 bases in between. Germline V CDR1 and CDR2: SNHLY, FYNNEI. CDR3 length: 16 amino acids. CDR3 bases: TGTGCCAGCATTAGAAACCGACAGGCCACTAACTATGGCTACACCTTC. Amino acid sequence: CASIRNRQATNYGYTF.

The V and J genes are TRBV7-3 and TRBJ2-3; 13 nucleotides line up with TRBD2. Germline CDR1 and CDR2: SGHTA and FQGTGA. This CDR3 has 18 residues. V shed 5 bases and J 2 bases; nucleotides not matched to a gene: 10. The CDR3 sequence is CASSRTPLAGGNTDTQYF. In DNA, the CDR3 is TGTGCCAGCAGCAGAACGCCACTAGCGGGAGGGAACACAGATACGCAGTATTTT.

This sequence joins TRBV7-3 and TRBJ2-1, with 10 bases that match TRBD2. V lost 5 bases, J lost 10 bases, and 5 bases stayed unmatched. CDR3 length equals 13 residues. CDR1 is SGHTA and CDR2 is FQGTGA in the germline V gene. DNA of the CDR3: TGTGCCAGCAGCCTAGCGGGAGAGTACGAGCAGTTCTTC. Protein product: CASSLAGEYEQFF.

This clone showed up just once. The chain employs TRBV12-1 and TRBJ2-1; the table names TRBD2, a call not compared with the DNA. TRBV12-1 is a pseudogene locus. The CDR3 extends over 13 amino acids. DNA of the CDR3: TGTGTCAGCAGCTTTTCTGAGGGTCTTGAGCAGTTCTTC. Amino acid sequence: CVSSFSEGLEQFF.

This clone came up a few times. V gene TRBV6-5 combines with J gene TRBJ2-1; 7 positions match TRBD1. This CDR3 is 15 amino acids long. The junction had 9 bases not matched to a gene; V was cut back by 6 bases and J by 4 bases. Per germline, CDR1 MNHEY and CDR2 SVGAGI. The CDR3 sequence: CASSRKPGQYNEQFF. The CDR3 coding sequence is TGTGCCAGCAGCCGGAAGCCGGGACAGTACAATGAGCAGTTCTTC.

The chain employs TRBV11-2 and TRBJ1-1; D call uncertain. The CDR3 length is 13 residues. CDR1 SGHAT and CDR2 FQNNGV come from the germline V gene. Trimming took off 4 bases at V and 3 bases at J, with 9 bases between the two ends. CDR3 protein: CASSSPQDTEAFF. DNA of the CDR3: TGTGCCAGCAGCTCCCCCCAGGACACTGAAGCTTTCTTT.

CDR3 sequence reads: CASSPWDSIANYGYTF. The DNA of the CDR3 is TGTGCCAGTAGTCCCTGGGACAGCATTGCTAACTATGGCTACACCTTC. The V and J genes are TRBV19 and TRBJ1-2; 7 positions match TRBD1. Germline V CDR1 and CDR2: LNHDA, SQIVND (reference sequence). V lost 5 bases, J lost 0 bases, and 9 bases stayed unmatched. The CDR3 length is 16 residues.

The V and J genes are TRBV5-1 and TRBJ2-7; the D gene is possibly TRBD2 (5 bases). Deletions cut 0 bases from V and 6 bases from J, with 13 bases between. The CDR3 is 14 residues long. The germline gives CDR1 SGHRS, CDR2 YFSETQ. The CDR3 coding sequence is TGCGCCAGCAGCTTGGCCACACAACTAGGCGAGCAGTACTTC. Translation: CASSLATQLGEQYF. Using reference TRBV5-1 and TRBJ2-7 for the parts outside the CDR3, the full variable domain is KAGVTQTPRYLIKTRGQQVTLSCSPISGHRSVSWYQQTPGQGLQFLFEYFSETQRNKGNFPGRFSGRQFSNSRSEMNVSTLELGDSALYLCASSLATQLGEQYFGPGTRLTVT.

The V call is TRBV19, the J call TRBJ2-3; 7 positions agree with TRBD1. CDR1 LNHDA and CDR2 SQIVND come from the germline V gene (reference sequence). The CDR3 is made up of 17 amino acids. V lost 6 bases to trimming and J lost 3 bases; unmatched junction nucleotides: 15. The CDR3 here is CASSHHIRGTVTDTQYF. DNA for the CDR3: TGTGCCAGTAGCCACCACATCAGGGGGACAGTTACAGATACGCAGTATTTT.

On this clone itself: Other DNA sequences in this sample translate to the same CDR3. The V gene is TRBV9, the J gene TRBJ2-1, with TRBD2 identical over 10 bases. The V segment lost 4 bases and the J segment 6 bases; nucleotides outside the gene matches: 7. From germline, CDR1 is SGDLS and CDR2 YYNGEE. The CDR3 has 15 amino acids. The CDR3 is CASSLAGLAVNEQFF. Here the CDR3 DNA reads TGTGCCAGCAGCCTAGCTGGACTAGCGGTCAATGAGCAGTTCTTC. The variable domain in full, completed from reference TRBV9 and TRBJ2-1, reads DSGVTQTPKHLITATGQRVTLRCSPRSGDLSVYWYQQSLDQGLQFLIQYYNGEERAKGNILERFSAQQFPDLHSELNLSSLELGDSALYFCASSLAGLAVNEQFFGPGTRLTVL.

This chain connects TRBV9 to TRBJ2-7; maybe TRBD1 (5 bases). Germline CDR1 SGDLS, CDR2 YYNGEE. Trimming removed 0 bases at V and 2 bases at J, with 9 bases between. The CDR3 consists of 14 residues. CDR3 coding DNA: TGTGCCAGCAGCGTAGAGGGGAATGCCTACGAGCAGTACTTC. Its translation: CASSVEGNAYEQYF.

The rearrangement joins TRBV14 to TRBJ2-3; TRBD1 matches at 9 bases. The trim removed 2 bases at V and 7 bases at J, leaving 7 bases unmatched. There are 15 residues in the CDR3. Germline-derived CDR1 and CDR2 are SGHDN and FVKESK. The chain's CDR3 is CASSQPGQGDYTQYF. The CDR3 DNA reads as TGTGCCAGCAGCCAACCGGGACAGGGTGACTATACGCAGTATTTT. Using reference TRBV14 and TRBJ2-3 for the parts outside the CDR3, the full variable domain is EAGVTQFPSHSVIEKGQTVTLRCDPISGHDNLYWYRRVMGKEIKFLLHFVKESKQDESGMPNNRFLAERTGGTYSTLKVQPAELEDSGVYFCASSQPGQGDYTQYFGPGTRLTVL.

The chain carries TRBV2 and TRBJ2-5; maybe TRBD2 (5 bases). The CDR3 consists of 13 residues. Trimming shortened V by 6 bases and J by 4 bases, and 12 bases separated the two germline ends. Germline CDR1 and CDR2: SNHLY and FYNNEI. The CDR3 here is CASRASSGETQYF. CDR3 DNA: TGTGCCAGCAGGGCCTCAAGCGGAGAGACCCAGTACTTC.

V is TRBV29-1 and J is TRBJ2-7; D not resolved. CDR1 and CDR2 (germline): SQVTM, ANQGSEA. Trimming removed 7 bases from V and 0 bases from J, with 13 bases in between. The CDR3 has 13 amino acids. As DNA, the CDR3 is TGCAGCGCCCAAGGCGGCTACTCCTACGAGCAGTACTTC. Its protein product is CSAQGGYSYEQYF.

The J gene is TRBJ2-1, the V gene TRBV5-1, with a possible D match to TRBD1 (6 bases). The CDR3 contains 15 residues. V was shortened by 1 base and J by 5 bases, with 13 bases between the two germline ends. Germline V gene lookup returns CDR1 SGHRS and CDR2 YFSETQ. CDR3 loop: CASSLRQGLHNEQFF. In DNA, the CDR3 is TGCGCCAGCAGCTTGCGCCAGGGGCTACACAATGAGCAGTTCTTC.

This CDR3 is CASSFSGRINEKLFF. The CDR3 DNA reads TGTGCCAGCAGCTTTTCTGGGAGGATTAATGAAAAACTGTTTTTT. The chain combines TRBV11-2 with TRBJ1-4; unclear D gene. The germline CDR1 and CDR2 sequences are SGHAT and FQNNGV. With 3 bases removed from V and 4 bases from J, the gap between germline ends came to 12 bases. This CDR3 is 15 amino acids long.

The CDR3 spells CASSDPRQGLFYEQYF. The CDR3 coding sequence is TGTGCCAGCAGTGACCCTAGACAGGGACTTTTCTACGAGCAGTACTTC. The chain recombines TRBV25-1 with TRBJ2-7; tentatively, D is TRBD1 (7 bases). The CDR3 consists of 16 residues. CDR1 and CDR2 from the germline V gene are MGHDK and SYGVNS. With 3 bases removed from V and 3 bases from J, the gap between germline ends came to 18 bases.

The chain couples TRBV11-2 to TRBJ1-4, with 7 bases aligning to TRBD1. This CDR3 has 15 residues. The germline V gene has CDR1 SGHAT and CDR2 FQNNGV. With V trimmed by 5 bases and J by 7 bases, 10 bases remained unmatched. This chain's CDR3 is CASSPDAGGSEKLFF. The DNA of the CDR3 is TGTGCCAGCAGCCCCGACGCAGGGGGTTCTGAAAAACTGTTTTTT.

This rearrangement joins TRBV6-6 to TRBJ2-1; D gene ambiguous. The V end was cut by 4 bases, the J end by 0 bases, with 10 bases between. CDR1 and CDR2 (germline): MNHNY, SVGAGI (reference sequence). The CDR3 is 15 residues long. CDR3 loop: CASSFSAGSYNEQFF. Here the CDR3 DNA reads TGTGCCAGCAGTTTTTCCGCCGGCTCCTACAATGAGCAGTTCTTC.

This clone has only a few counts. This rearrangement joins TRBV5-4 to TRBJ1-1; the D is unclear. This CDR3 is 15 amino acids long. Germline assignment: CDR1 SGHNT and CDR2 YYREEE (reference sequence). Trimming stripped 3 bases from V and 1 base from J, with 13 bases between. The DNA of the CDR3 is TGTGCCAGCAGCTCAATTGGACTCACGAACACTGAAGCTTTCTTT. Its protein is CASSSIGLTNTEAFF.